Sequencing of this T cell receptor beta chain was carried out in a study of T cell changes during pregnancy in multiple sclerosis. Trimming took off 0 bases at V and 6 bases at J, with 8 bases between the two ends. CDR1 and CDR2 from the germline V gene are GTSNPN and SVGIG (reference sequence). This CDR3 region has 12 residues. TCRdb keeps only in-frame clones here, not all; method: immunoSEQ multiplex PCR. The data contain approximately 90,000 clones, roughly 92% of them singletons. V and J are TRBV30 and TRBJ1-1; D gene unclear. The receptor comes from a female donor with multiple sclerosis, enrolled in a pregnancy study. The sequenced sample was peripheral blood, obtained after pregnancy. In DNA form, the CDR3 reads TGTGCCTGGAGTGTCGGGGTTGCTGAAGCTTTCTTT. Amino acids: CAWSVGVAEAFF.